The 2 T cell receptor beta chains presented below share a single source sample, sequenced in a study of early T cells in non-severe SARS-CoV-2 infection. TCRdb itself ran the 5' RACE reads through MiXCR, one entry per CDR3 protein. This table holds tens of thousands of distinct CDR3 sequences, approximately 15% found once. The specimen was whole blood. The receptors derive from an adult who was a healthcare worker with PCR-confirmed SARS-CoV-2 infection or an uninfected control (not recorded which).

The CDR3 sequence: CASSSMAGLAGVGEQFF. CDR3 DNA: TGTGCCAGCAGCTCTATGGCGGGACTAGCGGGAGTTGGTGAGCAGTTCTTC. The chain has TRBV11-2 and TRBJ2-1, with TRBD2 matching 14 bases. CDR3 size: 17 residues. With V trimmed by 4 bases and J by 9 bases, 11 bases remained unmatched. Germline assignment: CDR1 SGHAT and CDR2 FQNNGV.

This clonotype has a count of ten or more. The genes are TRBV3-1 and TRBJ2-7, with D perhaps assigned TRBD1 or TRBD2 (5 bases each). V lost 0 bases and J lost 6, with 9 bases in between. CDR1 is LGHDT and CDR2 is YNNKEL in the germline V gene (reference sequence). The CDR3 runs to 13 residues. The CDR3 here is CASSQDWDREQYF. CDR3 nucleotide sequence: TGTGCCAGCAGCCAAGATTGGGACCGCGAGCAGTACTTC.